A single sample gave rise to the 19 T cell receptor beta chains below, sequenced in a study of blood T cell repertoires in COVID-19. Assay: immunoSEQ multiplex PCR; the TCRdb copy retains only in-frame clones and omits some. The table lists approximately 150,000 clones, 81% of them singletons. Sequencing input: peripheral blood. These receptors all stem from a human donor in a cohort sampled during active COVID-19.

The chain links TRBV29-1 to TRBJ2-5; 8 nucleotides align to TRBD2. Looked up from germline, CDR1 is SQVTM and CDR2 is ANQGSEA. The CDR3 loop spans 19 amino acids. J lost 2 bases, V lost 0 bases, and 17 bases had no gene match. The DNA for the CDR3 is TGCAGCGTTGAAGATCTGGGTGGAGGTAGCGGGAACCCGCAAGAGACCCAGTACTTC. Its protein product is CSVEDLGGGSGNPQETQYF.

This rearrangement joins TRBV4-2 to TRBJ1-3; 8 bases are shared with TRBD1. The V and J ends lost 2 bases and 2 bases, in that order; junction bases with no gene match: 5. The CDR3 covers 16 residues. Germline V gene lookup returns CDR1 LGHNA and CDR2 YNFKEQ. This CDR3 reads CASSQRTGLTGNTIYF. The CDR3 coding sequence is TGTGCCAGCAGCCAACGGACAGGGCTTACTGGAAACACCATATATTTT.

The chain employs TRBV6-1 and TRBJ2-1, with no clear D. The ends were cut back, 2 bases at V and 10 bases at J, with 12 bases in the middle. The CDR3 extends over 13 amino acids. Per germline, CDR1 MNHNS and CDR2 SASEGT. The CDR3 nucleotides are TGTGCCAGCAGTGAACAATATAGTAGCGAGCAGTTCTTC. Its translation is CASSEQYSSEQFF.

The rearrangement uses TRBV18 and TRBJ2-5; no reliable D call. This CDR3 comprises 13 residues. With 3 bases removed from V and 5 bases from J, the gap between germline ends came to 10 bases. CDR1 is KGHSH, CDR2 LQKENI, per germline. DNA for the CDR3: TGTGCCAGCTCACCTGGCTCTGGCGAGACCCAGTACTTC. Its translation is CASSPGSGETQYF.

This chain's CDR3 is CASSLGHYTEAFF. The CDR3 DNA is TGTGCCAGCAGCCTCGGACACTACACTGAAGCTTTCTTT. This sequence joins TRBV11-2 and TRBJ1-1; TRBD1 might be the D (5 bases). CDR3 length equals 13 residues. Deletions cut 5 bases from V and 3 bases from J, with 10 bases between. Germline CDR1 and CDR2: SGHAT and FQNNGV.

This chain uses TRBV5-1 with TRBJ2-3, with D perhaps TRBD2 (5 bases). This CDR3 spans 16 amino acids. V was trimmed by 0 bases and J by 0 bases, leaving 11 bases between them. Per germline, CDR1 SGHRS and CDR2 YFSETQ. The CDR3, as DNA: TGCGCCAGCAGCTTGGGGTATTCGGGGAGCACAGATACGCAGTATTTT. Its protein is CASSLGYSGSTDTQYF.

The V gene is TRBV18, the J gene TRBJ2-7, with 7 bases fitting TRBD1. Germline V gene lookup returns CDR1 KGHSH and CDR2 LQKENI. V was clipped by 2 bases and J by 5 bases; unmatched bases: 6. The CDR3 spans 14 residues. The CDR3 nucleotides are TGTGCCAGCTCACCAATAGACAGGGTGCACGAGCAGTACTTC. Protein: CASSPIDRVHEQYF.

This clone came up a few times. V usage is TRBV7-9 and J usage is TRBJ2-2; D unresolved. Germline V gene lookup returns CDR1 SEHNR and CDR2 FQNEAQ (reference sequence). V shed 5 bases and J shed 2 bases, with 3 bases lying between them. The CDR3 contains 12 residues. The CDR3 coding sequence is TGTGCCAGCAGCCTTAACACCGGGGAGCTGTTTTTT. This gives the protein CASSLNTGELFF.

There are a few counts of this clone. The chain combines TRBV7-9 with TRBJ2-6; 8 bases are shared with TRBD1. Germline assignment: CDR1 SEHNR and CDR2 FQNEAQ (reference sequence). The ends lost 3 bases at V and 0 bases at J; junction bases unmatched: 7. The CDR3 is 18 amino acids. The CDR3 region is CASSFVQGGLSGANVLTF. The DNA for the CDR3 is TGTGCCAGCAGCTTCGTACAGGGGGGACTCTCTGGGGCCAACGTCCTGACTTTC.

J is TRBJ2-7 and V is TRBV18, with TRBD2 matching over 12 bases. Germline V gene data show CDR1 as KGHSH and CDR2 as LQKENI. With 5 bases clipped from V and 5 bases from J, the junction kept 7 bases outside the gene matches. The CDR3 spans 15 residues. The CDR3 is CASSRLAGDPNEQYF. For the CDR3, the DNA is TGTGCCAGCTCAAGACTAGCGGGGGACCCTAACGAGCAGTACTTC. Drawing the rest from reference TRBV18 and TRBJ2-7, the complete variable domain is NAGVMQNPRHLVRRRGQEARLRCSPMKGHSHVYWYRQLPEEGLKFMVYLQKENIIDESGMPKERFSAEFPKEGPSILRIQQVVRGDSAAYFCASSRLAGDPNEQYFGPGTRLTVT.

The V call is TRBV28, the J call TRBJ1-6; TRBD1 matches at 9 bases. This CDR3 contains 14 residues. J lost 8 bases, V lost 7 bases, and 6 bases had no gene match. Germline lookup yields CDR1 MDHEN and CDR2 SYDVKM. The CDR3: CASKGTGNYSPLHF. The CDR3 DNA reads TGTGCCAGCAAAGGGACAGGGAACTATTCACCCCTCCACTTT.

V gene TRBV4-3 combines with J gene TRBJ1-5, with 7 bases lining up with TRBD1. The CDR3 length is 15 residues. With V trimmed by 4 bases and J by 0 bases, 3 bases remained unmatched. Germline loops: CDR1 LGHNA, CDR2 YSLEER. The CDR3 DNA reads TGCGCCAGCAGCCCGGGACAGTATAGCAATCAGCCCCAGCATTTT. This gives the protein CASSPGQYSNQPQHF.

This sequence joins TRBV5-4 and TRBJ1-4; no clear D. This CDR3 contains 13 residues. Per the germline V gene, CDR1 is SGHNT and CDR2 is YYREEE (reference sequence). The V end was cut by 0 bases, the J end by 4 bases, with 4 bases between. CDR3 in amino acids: CASSLELNEKLFF. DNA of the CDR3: TGTGCCAGCAGCTTGGAACTTAATGAAAAACTGTTTTTT.

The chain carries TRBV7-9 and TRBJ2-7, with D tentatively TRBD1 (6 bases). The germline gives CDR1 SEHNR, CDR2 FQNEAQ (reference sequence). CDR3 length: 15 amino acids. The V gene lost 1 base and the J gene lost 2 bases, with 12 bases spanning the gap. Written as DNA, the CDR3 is TGTGCCAGCAGCTTAGAGCAGGGGAGAACCTACGAGCAGTACTTC. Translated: CASSLEQGRTYEQYF.

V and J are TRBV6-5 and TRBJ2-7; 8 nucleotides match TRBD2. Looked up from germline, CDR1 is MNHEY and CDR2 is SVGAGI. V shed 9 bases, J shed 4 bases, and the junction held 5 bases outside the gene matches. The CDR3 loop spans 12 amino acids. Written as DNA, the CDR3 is TGTGCCAGTAAGCGGGAGCGGTACGAGCAGTACTTC. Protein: CASKRERYEQYF.

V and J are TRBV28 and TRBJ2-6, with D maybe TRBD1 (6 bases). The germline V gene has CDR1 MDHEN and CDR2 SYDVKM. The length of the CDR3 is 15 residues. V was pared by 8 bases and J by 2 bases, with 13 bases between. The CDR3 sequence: CASQKGVAGANVLTF. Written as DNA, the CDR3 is TGTGCCAGCCAAAAGGGGGTAGCTGGGGCCAACGTCCTGACTTTC.

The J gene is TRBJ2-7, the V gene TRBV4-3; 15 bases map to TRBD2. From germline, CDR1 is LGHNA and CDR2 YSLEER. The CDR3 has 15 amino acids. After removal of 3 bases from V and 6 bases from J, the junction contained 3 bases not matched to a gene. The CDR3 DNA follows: TGCGCCAGCAGCCAGAGGACTAGCGGGAGGGCCGAGCAGTACTTC. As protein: CASSQRTSGRAEQYF.

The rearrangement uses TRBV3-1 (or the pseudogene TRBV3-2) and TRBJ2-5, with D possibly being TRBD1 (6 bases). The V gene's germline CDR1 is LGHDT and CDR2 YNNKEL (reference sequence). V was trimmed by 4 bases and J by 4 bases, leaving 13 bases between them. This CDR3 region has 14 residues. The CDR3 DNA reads TGTGCCAGCAGCCGCTCCGGGACACGAGAGACCCAGTACTTC. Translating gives CASSRSGTRETQYF.

CDR3 DNA sequence: TGTGCCAGCAGTTTGATTTCAGGGAAGGTAGAGCCCCAGCATTTT. Translation: CASSLISGKVEPQHF. V usage is TRBV27 and J usage is TRBJ1-5, with D perhaps TRBD1 (5 bases). This CDR3 comprises 15 residues. Trimming shortened V by 3 bases and J by 8 bases, and 17 bases separated the two germline ends. Germline V gene data show CDR1 as MNHEY and CDR2 as SMNVEV (reference sequence).